The rows below give T cell receptor beta chains drawn from one sample of a study of vaccination and CD4 T cells after COVID-19. A single record per CDR3 protein comes from TCRdb applying MiXCR to the PCR reads. Of some 25,000 distinct CDR3 sequences listed, 28% are singletons. No cognate antigen is known for these TCRs. The sequencing here drew on CD4+ T cells from blood, cultured in vitro, taken about 7 months after SARS-CoV-2 vaccination. The receptors come from a human donor who had recovered from COVID-19. CDR3s include the opening cysteine and the closing phenylalanine or tryptophan. The D gene is left open where the match is weak. Clone size is shown for a subset of rows, as once, few, many or a class of expanded clone.

TRBD1,TRBV29-1,-,TRBJ2-5,TGCAGCGTTGACTCGGGACAGGGTTTGACCCAGTACTTC,CSVDSGQGLTQYF
-,TRBV20-1,few,TRBJ2-1,TGCAGTGCTAGAGACCCTTACGACTACAATGAGCAGTTCTTC,CSARDPYDYNEQFF
-,TRBV11-3,-,TRBJ2-1,TGTGCCAGCAGTTCTAGGTGGGCCAATGAGCAGTTCTTC,CASSSRWANEQFF
-,TRBV6-5,-,TRBJ2-7,TGTGCCAGCAGTTATAGGGCCCTGAGCTCCTACGAGCAGTACTTC,CASSYRALSSYEQYF
TRBD2,TRBV24-1,few,TRBJ2-2,TGTGCCACCAGTGACACTAGCGGCCTCGGGACCGGGGAGCTGTTTTTT,CATSDTSGLGTGELFF
-,TRBV19,few,TRBJ1-5,TGTGCCAGTAGTATCCAGGTTCAGCCCCAGCATTTT,CASSIQVQPQHF
-,TRBV4-1,-,TRBJ2-7,TGCGCCAGCAGCCAAGGGACAGTGCCTAGCTCCTACGAGCAGTACTTC,CASSQGTVPSSYEQYF
-,TRBV7-6,-,TRBJ1-2,TGTGCCAGCAGCCCGGTTGCCGGGACATACGGCTACACCTTC,CASSPVAGTYGYTF
-,TRBV20-1,few,TRBJ1-2,TGCAGTGCTCGGACAGAGACTAACTATGGCTACACCTTC,CSARTETNYGYTF
TRBD2,TRBV4-1,-,TRBJ2-7,TGCGCCAGCAGCCAAGGACTAGCGGGGGTGACGCCTGTATCCTACGAGCAGTACTTC,CASSQGLAGVTPVSYEQYF
-,TRBV5-4,-,TRBJ1-6,TGTGCCAGCAGCTTGGCCGTTTATTCACCCCTCCACTTT,CASSLAVYSPLHF
-,TRBV5-4,few,TRBJ1-2,TGTGCCAGCAGCGCTGATCAAAACTATGGCTACACCTTC,CASSADQNYGYTF
-,TRBV7-7,few,TRBJ2-1,TGTGCTAGCAGCCATTCAGGGGACTGGACCTACAATGAGCAGTTCTTC,CASSHSGDWTYNEQFF
-,TRBV15,-,TRBJ2-3,TGTGCCACCAGCAGAGATCTTCCGGGAATTAGCACAGATACGCAGTATTTT,CATSRDLPGISTDTQYF
TRBD1,TRBV27,-,TRBJ2-5,TGTGCCAGCAGTCCCCGGACAGGGAAACAAGAGACCCAGTACTTC,CASSPRTGKQETQYF
TRBD2,TRBV6-2/TRBV6-3,-,TRBJ2-7,TGTGCCAGCACCAAGGGGTCTAGCGGGAGGATTTACGAGCAGTACTTC,CASTKGSSGRIYEQYF
TRBD2,TRBV2,-,TRBJ2-7,TGTGCCAGCACACTAGCGGGAGGCTACGAGCAGTACTTC,CASTLAGGYEQYF
-,TRBV6-5,-,TRBJ1-1,TGTGCCAGCAGTTACAACGAAGGAGGTGAAGCTTTCTTT,CASSYNEGGEAFF
TRBD2,TRBV15,few,TRBJ2-3,TGTGCCACCAGCCTGCCGGGTAGCGGGATAACAGATACGCAGTATTTT,CATSLPGSGITDTQYF
-,TRBV6-1,few,TRBJ1-2,TGTGCCAGCAGAAACAGGCAGGACTATGGCTACACCTTC,CASRNRQDYGYTF
TRBD2,TRBV20-1,-,TRBJ2-4,TGCAGTGCTAGACCTAGCGGCCCAGCCAAAAACATTCAGTACTTC,CSARPSGPAKNIQYF
TRBD2,TRBV6-4,few,TRBJ2-1,TGTGCCAGCAGTGCTGGCGGGAGGGGATACAATGAGCAGTTCTTC,CASSAGGRGYNEQFF
-,TRBV5-1,-,TRBJ1-1,TGCGCCAGCAGCTTGGGAACATTGAACACTGAAGCTTTCTTT,CASSLGTLNTEAFF
-,TRBV4-1,-,TRBJ1-6,TGCGCCGGCAGCCAAGGGATCTGGCCCCTCCACTTT,CAGSQGIWPLHF
TRBD1,TRBV6-1,once,TRBJ2-7,TGTGCCAGCAGTGAAAACCCGGGACAGGTCCGCGAGCAGTACTTC,CASSENPGQVREQYF